This T cell receptor (beta chain) emerged from a study of OX40 agonist ivuxolimab in advanced cancers. In the study overall: The dose-escalation cohort was approximately 80% male, with a mean age of approximately 61 years, ranging roughly 23 to 85. There were three patients with partial responses, one having hepatocellular carcinoma and two cutaneous melanoma.

The count of this clone is one. Germline V gene data show CDR1 as MNHEY and CDR2 as SVGAGI. The CDR3 is 13 amino acids. V was pared by 7 bases and J by 8 bases, with 17 bases between. Clones were read by immunoSEQ multiplex PCR, and TCRdb kept only the in-frame ones, dropping some. The sample has 65,000 to 95,000 clones; approximately 88% are singletons. The source of this sequence is an adult with an advanced solid tumor such as melanoma, head and neck, liver or kidney cancer. The sample consisted of CD4+ or CD8+ T cells sorted from blood, taken in a trial of the OX40 agonist ivuxolimab. This chain joins TRBV6-5 and TRBJ1-2; possibly TRBD1 for D (6 bases). As DNA, the CDR3 is TGTGCCAGCACCCTGGGGGGCGCGGGCGGCTACACCTTC. This translates into CASTLGGAGGYTF.